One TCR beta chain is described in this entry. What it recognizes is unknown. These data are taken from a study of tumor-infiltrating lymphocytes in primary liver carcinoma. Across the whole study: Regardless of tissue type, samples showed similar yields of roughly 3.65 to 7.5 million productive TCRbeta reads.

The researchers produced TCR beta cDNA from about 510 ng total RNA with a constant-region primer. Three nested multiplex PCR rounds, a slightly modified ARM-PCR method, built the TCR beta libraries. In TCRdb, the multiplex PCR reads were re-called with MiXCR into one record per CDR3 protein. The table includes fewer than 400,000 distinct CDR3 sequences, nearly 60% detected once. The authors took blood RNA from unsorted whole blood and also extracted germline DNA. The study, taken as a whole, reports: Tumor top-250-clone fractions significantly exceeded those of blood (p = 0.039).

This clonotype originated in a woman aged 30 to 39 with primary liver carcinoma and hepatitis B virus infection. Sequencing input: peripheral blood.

The CDR3 region has the DNA TGTGCCAGCAGTCTACAGGGTGGGGGTTACAATGAGCAGTTCTTC. Amino acid sequence: CASSLQGGGYNEQFF. The rearrangement joins TRBV6-4 to TRBJ2-1; D perhaps matches TRBD1 (6 bases). The CDR3 loop spans 15 amino acids. V was pared by 5 bases and J by 4 bases, with 15 bases between. Germline loops: CDR1 MRHNA, CDR2 SNTAGT.